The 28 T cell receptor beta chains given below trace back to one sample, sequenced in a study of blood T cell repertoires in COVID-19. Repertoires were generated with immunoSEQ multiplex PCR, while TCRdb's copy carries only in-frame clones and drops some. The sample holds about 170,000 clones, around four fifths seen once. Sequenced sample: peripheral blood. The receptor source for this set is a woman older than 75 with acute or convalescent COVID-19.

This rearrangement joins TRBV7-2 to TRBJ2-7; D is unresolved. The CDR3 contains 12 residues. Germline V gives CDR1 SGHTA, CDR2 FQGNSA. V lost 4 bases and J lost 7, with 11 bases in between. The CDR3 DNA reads TGTGCCAGCAGCTCTCCCATTCAGGAGCAGTACTTC. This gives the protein CASSSPIQEQYF.

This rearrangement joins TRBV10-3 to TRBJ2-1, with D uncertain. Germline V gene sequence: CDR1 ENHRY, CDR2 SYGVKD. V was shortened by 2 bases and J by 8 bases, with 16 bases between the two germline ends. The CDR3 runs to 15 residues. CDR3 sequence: CAISEGPGSLYEQFF. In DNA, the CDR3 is TGTGCCATCAGTGAGGGGCCCGGTTCCCTTTATGAGCAGTTCTTC.

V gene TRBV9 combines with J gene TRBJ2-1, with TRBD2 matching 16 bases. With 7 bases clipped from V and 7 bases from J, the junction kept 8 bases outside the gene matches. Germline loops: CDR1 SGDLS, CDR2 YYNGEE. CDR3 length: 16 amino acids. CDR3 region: CASGLGLAGGRNEQFF. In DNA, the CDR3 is TGTGCCAGCGGCTTGGGACTAGCGGGAGGGAGGAATGAGCAGTTCTTC.

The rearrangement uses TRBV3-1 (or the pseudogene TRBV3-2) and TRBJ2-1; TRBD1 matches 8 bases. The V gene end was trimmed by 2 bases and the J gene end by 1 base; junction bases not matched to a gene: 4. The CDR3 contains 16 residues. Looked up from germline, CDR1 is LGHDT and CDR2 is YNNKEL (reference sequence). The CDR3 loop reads CASSQSDRVSYNEQFF. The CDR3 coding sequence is TGTGCCAGCAGCCAATCGGACAGGGTATCCTACAATGAGCAGTTCTTC.

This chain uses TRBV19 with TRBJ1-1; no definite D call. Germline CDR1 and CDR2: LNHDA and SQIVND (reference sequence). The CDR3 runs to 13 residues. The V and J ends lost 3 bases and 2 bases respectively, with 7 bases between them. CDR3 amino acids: CASSIEVNTEAFF. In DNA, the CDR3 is TGTGCCAGTAGTATTGAGGTAAACACTGAAGCTTTCTTT.

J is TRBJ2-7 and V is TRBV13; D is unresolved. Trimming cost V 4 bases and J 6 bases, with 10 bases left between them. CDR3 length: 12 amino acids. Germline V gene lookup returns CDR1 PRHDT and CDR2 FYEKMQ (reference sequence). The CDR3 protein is CASSSRVGEQYF. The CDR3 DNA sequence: TGTGCCAGCAGCTCCCGGGTGGGCGAGCAGTACTTC. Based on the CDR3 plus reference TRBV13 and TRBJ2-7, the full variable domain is AAGVIQSPRHLIKEKRETATLKCYPIPRHDTVYWYQQGPGQDPQFLISFYEKMQSDKGSIPDRFSAQQFSDYHSELNMSSLELGDSALYFCASSSRVGEQYFGPGTRLTVT.

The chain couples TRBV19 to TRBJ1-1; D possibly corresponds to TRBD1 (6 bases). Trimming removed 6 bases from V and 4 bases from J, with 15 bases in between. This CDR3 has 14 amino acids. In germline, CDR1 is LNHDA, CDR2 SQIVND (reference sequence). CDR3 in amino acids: CASSQGPGGTEAFF. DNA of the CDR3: TGTGCCAGTAGCCAGGGGCCGGGGGGCACTGAAGCTTTCTTT.

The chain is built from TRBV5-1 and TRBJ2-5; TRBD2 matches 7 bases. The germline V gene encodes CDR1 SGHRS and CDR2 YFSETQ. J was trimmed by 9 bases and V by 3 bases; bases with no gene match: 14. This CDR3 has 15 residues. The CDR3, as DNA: TGCGCCAGCAGCTGGGAGGGCTCTCGAGGGCAGTCCCAGTACTTC. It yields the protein CASSWEGSRGQSQYF.

The CDR3 region is CASSQRHGTSYNEQFF. CDR3 sequence (DNA): TGTGCCAGCAGCCAACGCCATGGGACTAGTTACAATGAGCAGTTCTTC. V gene TRBV3-1 (or the pseudogene TRBV3-2) combines with J gene TRBJ2-1; 8 nucleotides line up with TRBD2. The CDR3 loop spans 16 amino acids. V trimming: 2 bases; J trimming: 4 bases; junction bases outside the gene matches: 7. Germline-derived CDR1 and CDR2 are LGHDT and YNNKEL (reference sequence).

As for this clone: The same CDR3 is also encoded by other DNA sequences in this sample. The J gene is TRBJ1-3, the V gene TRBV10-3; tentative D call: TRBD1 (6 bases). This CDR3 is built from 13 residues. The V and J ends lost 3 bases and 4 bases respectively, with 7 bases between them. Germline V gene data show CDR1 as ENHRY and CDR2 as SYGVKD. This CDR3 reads CAISEGQGNTIYF. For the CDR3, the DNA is TGTGCCATCAGTGAAGGACAGGGAAACACCATATATTTT.

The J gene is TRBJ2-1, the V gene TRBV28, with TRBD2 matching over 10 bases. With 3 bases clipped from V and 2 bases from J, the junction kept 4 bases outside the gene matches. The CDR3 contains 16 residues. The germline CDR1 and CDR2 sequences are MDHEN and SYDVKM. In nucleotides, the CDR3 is TGTGCCAGCAGTTTCTATAGCGGGGGGCCCTACAATGAGCAGTTCTTC. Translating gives CASSFYSGGPYNEQFF.

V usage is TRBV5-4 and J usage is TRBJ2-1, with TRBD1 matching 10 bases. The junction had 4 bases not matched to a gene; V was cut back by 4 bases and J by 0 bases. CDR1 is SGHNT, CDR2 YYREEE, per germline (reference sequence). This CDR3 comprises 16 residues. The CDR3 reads CASSLGQGISYNEQFF. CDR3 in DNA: TGTGCCAGCAGCCTGGGACAGGGGATCTCCTACAATGAGCAGTTCTTC.

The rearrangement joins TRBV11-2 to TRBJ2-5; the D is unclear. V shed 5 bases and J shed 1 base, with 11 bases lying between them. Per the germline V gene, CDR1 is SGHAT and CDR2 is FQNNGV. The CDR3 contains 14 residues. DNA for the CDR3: TGTGCCAGCAGCGTCATTGGCCCCCAAGAGACCCAGTACTTC. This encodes CASSVIGPQETQYF. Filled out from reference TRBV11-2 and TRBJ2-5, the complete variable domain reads EAGVAQSPRYKIIEKRQSVAFWCNPISGHATLYWYQQILGQGPKLLIQFQNNGVVDDSQLPKDRFSAERLKGVDSTLKIQPAKLEDSAVYLCASSVIGPQETQYFGPGTRLLVL.

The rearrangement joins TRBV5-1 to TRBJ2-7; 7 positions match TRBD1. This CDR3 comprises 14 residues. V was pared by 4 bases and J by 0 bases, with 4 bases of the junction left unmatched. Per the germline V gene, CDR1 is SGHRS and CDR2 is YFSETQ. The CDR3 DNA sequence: TGCGCCAGCAGCCGCACAGGGGACTCCTACGAGCAGTACTTC. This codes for CASSRTGDSYEQYF.

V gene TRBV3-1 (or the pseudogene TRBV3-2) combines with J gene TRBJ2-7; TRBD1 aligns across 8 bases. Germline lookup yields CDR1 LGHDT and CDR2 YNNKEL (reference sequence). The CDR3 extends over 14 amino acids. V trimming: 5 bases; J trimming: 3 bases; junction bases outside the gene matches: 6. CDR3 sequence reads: CASSGDRSFYEQYF. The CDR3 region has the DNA TGTGCCAGCAGCGGGGACAGGAGTTTCTACGAGCAGTACTTC.

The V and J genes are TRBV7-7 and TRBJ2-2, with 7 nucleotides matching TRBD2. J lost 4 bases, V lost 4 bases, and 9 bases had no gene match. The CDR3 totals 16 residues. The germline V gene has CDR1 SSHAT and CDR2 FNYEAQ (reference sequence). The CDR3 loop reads CASSSTSSGGTGELFF. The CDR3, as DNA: TGTGCCAGCAGCTCTACCTCTAGCGGAGGCACCGGGGAGCTGTTTTTT.

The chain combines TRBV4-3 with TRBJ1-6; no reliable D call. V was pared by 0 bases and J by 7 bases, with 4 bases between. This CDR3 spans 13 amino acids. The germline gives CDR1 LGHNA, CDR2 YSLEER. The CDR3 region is CASSQDLNSPLHF. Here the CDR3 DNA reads TGCGCCAGCAGCCAAGATCTCAATTCACCCCTCCACTTT.

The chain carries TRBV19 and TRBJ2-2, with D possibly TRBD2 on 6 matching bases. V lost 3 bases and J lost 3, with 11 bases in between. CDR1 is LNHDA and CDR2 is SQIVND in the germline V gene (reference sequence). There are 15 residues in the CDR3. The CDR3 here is CASSIFGGDTGELFF. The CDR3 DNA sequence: TGTGCCAGTAGTATTTTCGGGGGAGACACCGGGGAGCTGTTTTTT. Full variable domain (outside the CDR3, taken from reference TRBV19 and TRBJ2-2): DGGITQSPKYLFRKEGQNVTLSCEQNLNHDAMYWYRQDPGQGLRLIYYSQIVNDFQKGDIAEGYSVSREKKESFPLTVTSAQKNPTAFYLCASSIFGGDTGELFFGEGSRLTVL.

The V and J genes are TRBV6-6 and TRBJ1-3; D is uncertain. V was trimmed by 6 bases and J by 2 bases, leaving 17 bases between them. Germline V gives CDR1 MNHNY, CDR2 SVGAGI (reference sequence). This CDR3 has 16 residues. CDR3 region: CASSRYTSAAGNTIYF. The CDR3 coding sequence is TGTGCCAGCAGCCGTTATACCTCGGCGGCTGGAAACACCATATATTTT.

The CDR3 coding sequence is TGCGCCAGCAGCCTCTCACCGGTACTCACAGATACGCAGTATTTT. This codes for CASSLSPVLTDTQYF. The chain employs TRBV4-1 and TRBJ2-3; D is undetermined. The germline V gene encodes CDR1 MGHRA and CDR2 YSYEKL. This CDR3 comprises 15 residues. Between the trimmed V and J ends, which lost 4 bases and 2 bases, there was a span of 13 bases.

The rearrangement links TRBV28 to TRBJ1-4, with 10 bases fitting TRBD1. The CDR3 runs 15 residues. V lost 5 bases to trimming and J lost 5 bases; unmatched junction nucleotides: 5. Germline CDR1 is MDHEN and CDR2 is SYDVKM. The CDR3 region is CASSRPGQGNEKLFF. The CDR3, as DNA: TGTGCCAGCAGTAGACCGGGACAGGGGAATGAAAAACTGTTTTTT.

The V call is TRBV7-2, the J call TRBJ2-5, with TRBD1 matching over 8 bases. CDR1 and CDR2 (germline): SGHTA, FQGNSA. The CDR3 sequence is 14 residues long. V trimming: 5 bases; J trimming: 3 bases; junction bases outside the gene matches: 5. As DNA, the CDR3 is TGTGCCAGCAGCCATACAGGGGGGAAAGAGACCCAGTACTTC. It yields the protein CASSHTGGKETQYF. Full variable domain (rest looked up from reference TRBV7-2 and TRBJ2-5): GAGVSQSPSNKVTEKGKDVELRCDPISGHTALYWYRQSLGQGLEFLIYFQGNSAPDKSGLPSDRFSAERTGGSVSTLTIQRTQQEDSAVYLCASSHTGGKETQYFGPGTRLLVL.

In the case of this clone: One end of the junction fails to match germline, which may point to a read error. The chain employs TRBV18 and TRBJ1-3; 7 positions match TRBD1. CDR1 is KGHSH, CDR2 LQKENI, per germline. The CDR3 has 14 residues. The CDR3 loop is CTSSPTGDLYTIYF. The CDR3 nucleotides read TGTACCAGCTCACCTACAGGGGATTTATACACCATATATTTT.

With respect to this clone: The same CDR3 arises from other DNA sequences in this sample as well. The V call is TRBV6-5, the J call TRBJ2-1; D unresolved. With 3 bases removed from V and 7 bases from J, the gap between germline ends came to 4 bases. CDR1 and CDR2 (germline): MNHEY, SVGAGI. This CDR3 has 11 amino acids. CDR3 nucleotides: TGTGCCAGCAGTTATCTAAATGAGCAGTTCTTC. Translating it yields CASSYLNEQFF.

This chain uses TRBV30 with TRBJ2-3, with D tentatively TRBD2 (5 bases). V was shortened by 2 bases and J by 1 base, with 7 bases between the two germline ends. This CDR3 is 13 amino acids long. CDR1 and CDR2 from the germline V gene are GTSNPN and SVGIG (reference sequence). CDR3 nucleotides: TGTGCCTGGAGTTTGAGGGGCACAGATACGCAGTATTTT. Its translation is CAWSLRGTDTQYF. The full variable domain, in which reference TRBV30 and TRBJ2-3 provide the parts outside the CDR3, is SQTIHQWPATLVQPVGSPLSLECTVEGTSNPNLYWYRQAAGRGLQLLFYSVGIGQISSEVPQNLSASRPQDRQFILSSKKLLLSDSGFYLCAWSLRGTDTQYFGPGTRLTVL.

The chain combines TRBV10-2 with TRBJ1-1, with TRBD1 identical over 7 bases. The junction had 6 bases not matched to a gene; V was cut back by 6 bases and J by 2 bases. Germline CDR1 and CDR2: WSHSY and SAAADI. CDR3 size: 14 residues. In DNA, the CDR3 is TGCGCCAGCAGCGCGGGACAGCTTAACACTGAAGCTTTCTTT. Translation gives CASSAGQLNTEAFF.

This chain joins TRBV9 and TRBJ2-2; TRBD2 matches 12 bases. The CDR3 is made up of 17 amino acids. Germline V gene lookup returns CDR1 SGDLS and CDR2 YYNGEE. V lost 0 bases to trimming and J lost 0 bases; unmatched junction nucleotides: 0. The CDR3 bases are TGTGCCAGCAGCGTAGGACTAGCGGGGGCGAACACCGGGGAGCTGTTTTTT. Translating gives CASSVGLAGANTGELFF. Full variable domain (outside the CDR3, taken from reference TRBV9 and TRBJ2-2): DSGVTQTPKHLITATGQRVTLRCSPRSGDLSVYWYQQSLDQGLQFLIQYYNGEERAKGNILERFSAQQFPDLHSELNLSSLELGDSALYFCASSVGLAGANTGELFFGEGSRLTVL.

CDR3 residues: CASNPQGHYEQYF. DNA of the CDR3: TGTGCCAGCAACCCCCAGGGGCACTACGAGCAGTACTTC. The chain employs TRBV6-2 or TRBV6-3 and TRBJ2-7; D may be TRBD1 (6 bases). The germline V gene has CDR1 MNHEY and CDR2 SVGEGT. V lost 7 bases to trimming and J lost 3 bases, with 13 bases between them. The CDR3 loop spans 13 amino acids.